This TCR beta chain was identified in a study of graft-versus-host responses after intestinal transplantation. Here immunoSEQ multiplex PCR was the method, and the copy in TCRdb shows in-frame clones only, minus some. The repertoire consists of 60,000 to 65,000 clones, with approximately 88% occurring once and the leading ten covering roughly 1.7%. Intraepithelial plus lamina propria lymphocytes were released by processing graft tissue. Trimming cost V 4 bases and J 2 bases, with 16 bases left between them. This CDR3 comprises 15 residues. Looked up from germline, CDR1 is SGDLS and CDR2 is YYNGEE. The sample consisted of ileum tissue, taken 357 days after transplant. The chain employs TRBV9 and TRBJ2-7; D possibly corresponds to TRBD1 (5 bases). This TCR came from a human patient who received an intestinal transplant, so some T cells may come from the graft donor. This CDR3 is CASSLGAGFAYEQYF. CDR3 nucleotide sequence: TGTGCCAGCAGCCTAGGGGCAGGATTTGCCTACGAGCAGTACTTC. Full variable domain (rest looked up from reference TRBV9 and TRBJ2-7): DSGVTQTPKHLITATGQRVTLRCSPRSGDLSVYWYQQSLDQGLQFLIQYYNGEERAKGNILERFSAQQFPDLHSELNLSSLELGDSALYFCASSLGAGFAYEQYFGPGTRLTVT.